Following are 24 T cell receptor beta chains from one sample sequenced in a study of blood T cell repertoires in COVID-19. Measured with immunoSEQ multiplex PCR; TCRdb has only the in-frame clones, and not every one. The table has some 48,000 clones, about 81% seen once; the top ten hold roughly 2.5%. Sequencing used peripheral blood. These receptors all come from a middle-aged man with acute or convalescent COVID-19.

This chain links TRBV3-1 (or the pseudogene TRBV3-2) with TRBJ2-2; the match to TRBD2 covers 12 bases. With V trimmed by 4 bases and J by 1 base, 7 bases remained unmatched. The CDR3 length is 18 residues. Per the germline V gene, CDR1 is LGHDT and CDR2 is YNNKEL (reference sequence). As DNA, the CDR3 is TGTGCCAGCAGCCGGAGGGGACTAGCGGGCGTGAACACCGGGGAGCTGTTTTTT. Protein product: CASSRRGLAGVNTGELFF.

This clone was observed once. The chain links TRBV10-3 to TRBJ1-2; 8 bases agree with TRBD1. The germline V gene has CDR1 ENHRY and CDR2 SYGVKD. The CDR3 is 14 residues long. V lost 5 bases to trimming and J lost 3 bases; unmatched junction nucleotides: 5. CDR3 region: CAISIQGADYGYTF. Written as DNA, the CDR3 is TGTGCCATCAGTATCCAGGGGGCTGACTATGGCTACACCTTC.

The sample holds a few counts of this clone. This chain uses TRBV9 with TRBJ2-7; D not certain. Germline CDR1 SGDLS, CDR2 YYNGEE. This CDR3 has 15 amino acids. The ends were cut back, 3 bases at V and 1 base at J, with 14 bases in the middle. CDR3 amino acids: CASSAALAESYEQYF. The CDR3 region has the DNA TGTGCCAGCAGCGCGGCACTGGCGGAGTCCTACGAGCAGTACTTC. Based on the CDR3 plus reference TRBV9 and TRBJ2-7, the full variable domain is DSGVTQTPKHLITATGQRVTLRCSPRSGDLSVYWYQQSLDQGLQFLIQYYNGEERAKGNILERFSAQQFPDLHSELNLSSLELGDSALYFCASSAALAESYEQYFGPGTRLTVT.

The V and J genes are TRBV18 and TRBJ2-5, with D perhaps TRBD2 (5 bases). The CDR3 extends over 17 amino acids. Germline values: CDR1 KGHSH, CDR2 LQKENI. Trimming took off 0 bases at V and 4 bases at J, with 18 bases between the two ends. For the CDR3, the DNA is TGTGCCAGCTCACCACCTATTGGATCAGTGGGGAGAGAGACCCAGTACTTC. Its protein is CASSPPIGSVGRETQYF.

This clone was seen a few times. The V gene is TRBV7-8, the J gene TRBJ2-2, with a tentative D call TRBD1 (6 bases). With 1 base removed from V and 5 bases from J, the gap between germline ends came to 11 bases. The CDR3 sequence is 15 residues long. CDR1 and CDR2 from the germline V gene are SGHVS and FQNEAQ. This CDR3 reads CASSLVQGPTGELFF. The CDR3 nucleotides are TGTGCCAGCAGCTTAGTCCAGGGGCCAACCGGGGAGCTGTTTTTT.

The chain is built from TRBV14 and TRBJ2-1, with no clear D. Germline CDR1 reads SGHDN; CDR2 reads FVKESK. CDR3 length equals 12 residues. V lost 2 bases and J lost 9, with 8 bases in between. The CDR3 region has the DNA TGTGCCAGCAGCCAAATTGCACTTGAGCAGTTCTTC. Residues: CASSQIALEQFF. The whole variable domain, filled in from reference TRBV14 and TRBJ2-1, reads EAGVTQFPSHSVIEKGQTVTLRCDPISGHDNLYWYRRVMGKEIKFLLHFVKESKQDESGMPNNRFLAERTGGTYSTLKVQPAELEDSGVYFCASSQIALEQFFGPGTRLTVL.

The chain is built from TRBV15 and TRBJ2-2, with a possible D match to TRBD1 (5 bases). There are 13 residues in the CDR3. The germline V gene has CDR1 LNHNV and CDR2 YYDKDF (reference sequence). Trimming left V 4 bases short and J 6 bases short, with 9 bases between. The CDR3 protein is CATSKTGSGELFF. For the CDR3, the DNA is TGTGCCACCAGCAAAACAGGCTCCGGGGAGCTGTTTTTT.

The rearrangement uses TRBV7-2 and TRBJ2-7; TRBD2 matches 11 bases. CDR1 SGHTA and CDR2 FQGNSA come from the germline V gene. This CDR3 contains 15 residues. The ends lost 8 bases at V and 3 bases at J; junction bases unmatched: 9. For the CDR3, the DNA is TGTGCCAGCGGGCCGGGACTAGCGGAGTTCTACGAGCAGTACTTC. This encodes CASGPGLAEFYEQYF.

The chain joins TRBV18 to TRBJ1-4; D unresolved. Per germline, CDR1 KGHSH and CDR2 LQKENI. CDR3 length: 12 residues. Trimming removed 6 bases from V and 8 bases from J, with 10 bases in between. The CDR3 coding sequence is TGTGCCAGCTCTCTGGTCGGGGAAAAACTGTTTTTT. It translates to CASSLVGEKLFF.

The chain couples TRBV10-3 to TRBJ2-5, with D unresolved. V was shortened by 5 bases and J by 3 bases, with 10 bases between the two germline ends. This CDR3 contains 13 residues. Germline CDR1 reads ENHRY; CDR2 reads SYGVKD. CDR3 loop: CAISYRREETQYF. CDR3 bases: TGTGCCATCAGTTACCGTAGAGAAGAGACCCAGTACTTC.

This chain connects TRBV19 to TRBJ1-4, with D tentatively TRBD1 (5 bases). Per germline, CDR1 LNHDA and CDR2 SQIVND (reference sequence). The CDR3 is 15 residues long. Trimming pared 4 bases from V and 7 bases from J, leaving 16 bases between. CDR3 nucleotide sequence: TGTGCCAGTAGTAGGGACCCGGGGGTCGGTGAAAAACTGTTTTTT. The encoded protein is CASSRDPGVGEKLFF.

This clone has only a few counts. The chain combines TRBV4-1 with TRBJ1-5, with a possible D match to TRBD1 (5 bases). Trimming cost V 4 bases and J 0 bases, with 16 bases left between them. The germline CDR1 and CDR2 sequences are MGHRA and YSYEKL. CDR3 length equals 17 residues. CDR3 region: CASSLNARAYSNQPQHF. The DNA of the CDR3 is TGCGCCAGCAGCCTCAACGCCAGGGCTTATAGCAATCAGCCCCAGCATTTT.

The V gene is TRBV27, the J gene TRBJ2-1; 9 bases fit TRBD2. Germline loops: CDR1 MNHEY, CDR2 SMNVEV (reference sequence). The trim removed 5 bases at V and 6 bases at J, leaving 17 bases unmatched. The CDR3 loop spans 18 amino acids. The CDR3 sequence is CASSPLGIAGVKLNEQFF. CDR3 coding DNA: TGTGCCAGCAGTCCGCTAGGTATAGCGGGAGTGAAGCTCAATGAGCAGTTCTTC.

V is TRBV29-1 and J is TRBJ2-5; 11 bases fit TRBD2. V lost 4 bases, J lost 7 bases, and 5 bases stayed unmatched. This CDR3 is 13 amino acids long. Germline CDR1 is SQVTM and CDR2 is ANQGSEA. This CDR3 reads CSVVLAGGLTQYF. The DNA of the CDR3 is TGCAGCGTTGTTCTAGCGGGGGGATTGACCCAGTACTTC. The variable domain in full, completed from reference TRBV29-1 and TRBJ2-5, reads SAVISQKPSRDICQRGTSLTIQCQVDSQVTMMFWYRQQPGQSLTLIATANQGSEATYESGFVIDKFPISRPNLTFSTLTVSNMSPEDSSIYLCSVVLAGGLTQYFGPGTRLLVL.

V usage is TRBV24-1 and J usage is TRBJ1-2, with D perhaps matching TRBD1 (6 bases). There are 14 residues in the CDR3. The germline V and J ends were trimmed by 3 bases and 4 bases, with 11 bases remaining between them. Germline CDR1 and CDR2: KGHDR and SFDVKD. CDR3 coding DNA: TGTGCCACCAGTGATGATGGACAGTCCTATGGCTACACCTTC. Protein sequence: CATSDDGQSYGYTF.

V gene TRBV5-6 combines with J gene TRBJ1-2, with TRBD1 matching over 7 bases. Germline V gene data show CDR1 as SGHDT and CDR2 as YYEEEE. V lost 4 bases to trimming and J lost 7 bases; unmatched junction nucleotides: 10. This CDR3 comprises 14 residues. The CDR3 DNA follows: TGTGCCAGCAGCCCGGGGAGACAGGGCTCTGGCTACACCTTC. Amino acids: CASSPGRQGSGYTF.

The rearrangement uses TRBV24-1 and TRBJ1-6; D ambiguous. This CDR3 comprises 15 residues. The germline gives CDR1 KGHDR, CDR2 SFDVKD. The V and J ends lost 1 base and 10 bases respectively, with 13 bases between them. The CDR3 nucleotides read TGTGCCACCAGTGATTTCCCGCTCCTTGAGTCACCCCTCCACTTT. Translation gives CATSDFPLLESPLHF.

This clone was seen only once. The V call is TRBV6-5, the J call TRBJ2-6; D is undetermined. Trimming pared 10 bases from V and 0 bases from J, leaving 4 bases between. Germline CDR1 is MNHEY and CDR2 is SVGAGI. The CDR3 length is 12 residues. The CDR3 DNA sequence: TGTGCCATCGGCTCTGGGGCCAACGTCCTGACTTTC. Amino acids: CAIGSGANVLTF.

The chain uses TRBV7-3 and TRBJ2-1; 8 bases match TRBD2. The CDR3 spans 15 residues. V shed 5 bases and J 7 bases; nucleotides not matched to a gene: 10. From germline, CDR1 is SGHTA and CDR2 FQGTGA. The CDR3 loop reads CASSGPAGGRNEQFF. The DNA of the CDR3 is TGTGCCAGCAGCGGTCCGGCGGGGGGTAGAAATGAGCAGTTCTTC. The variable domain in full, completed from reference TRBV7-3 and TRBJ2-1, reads GAGVSQTPSNKVTEKGKYVELRCDPISGHTALYWYRQSLGQGPEFLIYFQGTGAADDSGLPNDRFFAVRPEGSVSTLKIQRTERGDSAVYLCASSGPAGGRNEQFFGPGTRLTVL.

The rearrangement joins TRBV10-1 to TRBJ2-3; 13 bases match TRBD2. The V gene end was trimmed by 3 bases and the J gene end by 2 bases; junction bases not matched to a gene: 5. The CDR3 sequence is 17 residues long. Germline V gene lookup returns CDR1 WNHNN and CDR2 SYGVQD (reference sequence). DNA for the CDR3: TGCGCCAGCAGTGATGTGACTAGCGGGGGGAACACAGATACGCAGTATTTT. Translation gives CASSDVTSGGNTDTQYF.

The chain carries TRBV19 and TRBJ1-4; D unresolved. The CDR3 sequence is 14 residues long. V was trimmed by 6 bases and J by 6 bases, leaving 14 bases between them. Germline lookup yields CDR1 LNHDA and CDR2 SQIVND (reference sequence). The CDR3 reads CASREQWRDEKLFF. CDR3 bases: TGTGCCAGTAGGGAACAGTGGAGGGATGAAAAACTGTTTTTT.

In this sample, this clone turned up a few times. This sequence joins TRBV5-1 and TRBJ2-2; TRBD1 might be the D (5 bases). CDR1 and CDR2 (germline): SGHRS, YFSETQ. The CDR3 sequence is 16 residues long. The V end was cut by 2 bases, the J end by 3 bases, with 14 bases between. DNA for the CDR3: TGCGCCAGCAGCTTAAACCGGGCCAGGGACACCGGGGAGCTGTTTTTT. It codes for CASSLNRARDTGELFF.

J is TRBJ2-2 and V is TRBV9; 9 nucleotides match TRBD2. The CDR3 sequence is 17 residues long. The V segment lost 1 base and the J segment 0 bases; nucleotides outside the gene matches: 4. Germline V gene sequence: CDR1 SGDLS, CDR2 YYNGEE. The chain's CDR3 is CASSVLSSGTNTGELFF. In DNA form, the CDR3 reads TGTGCCAGCAGCGTACTGTCTAGCGGGACGAACACCGGGGAGCTGTTTTTT.

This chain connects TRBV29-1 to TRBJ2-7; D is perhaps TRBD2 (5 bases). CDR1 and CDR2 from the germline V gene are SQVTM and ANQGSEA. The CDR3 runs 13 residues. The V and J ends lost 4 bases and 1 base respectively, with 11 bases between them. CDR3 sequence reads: CSVVGRGSYEQYF. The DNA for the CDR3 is TGCAGCGTTGTAGGGCGCGGGTCCTACGAGCAGTACTTC.